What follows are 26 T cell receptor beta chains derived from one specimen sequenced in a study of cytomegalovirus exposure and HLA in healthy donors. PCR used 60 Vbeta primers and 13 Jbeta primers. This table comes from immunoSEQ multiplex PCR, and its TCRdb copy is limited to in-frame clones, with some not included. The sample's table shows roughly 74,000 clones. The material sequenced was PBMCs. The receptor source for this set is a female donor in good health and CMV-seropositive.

DNA of the CDR3: TGTGCCAGCAGCCACCCCCTCGCTAGCGGAAACACCGGGGAGCTGTTTTTT. Protein sequence: CASSHPLASGNTGELFF. The chain links TRBV9 to TRBJ2-2, with 7 nucleotides matching TRBD2. This CDR3 spans 17 amino acids. Trimming cost V 4 bases and J 2 bases; bases outside gene matches: 11. Per the germline V gene, CDR1 is SGDLS and CDR2 is YYNGEE.

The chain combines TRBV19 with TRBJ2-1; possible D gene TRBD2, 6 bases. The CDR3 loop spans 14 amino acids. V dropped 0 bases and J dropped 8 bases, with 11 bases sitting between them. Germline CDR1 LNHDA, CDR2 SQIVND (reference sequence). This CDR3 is CASSIDRDFDEQFF. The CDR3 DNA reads TGTGCCAGTAGTATAGACAGGGACTTCGATGAGCAGTTCTTC.

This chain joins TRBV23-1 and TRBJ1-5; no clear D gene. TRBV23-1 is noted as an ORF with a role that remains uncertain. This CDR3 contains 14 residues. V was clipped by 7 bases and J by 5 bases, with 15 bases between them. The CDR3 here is CASKGFSGDQPQHF. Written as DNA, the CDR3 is TGCGCCAGCAAGGGATTTTCGGGAGATCAGCCCCAGCATTTT.

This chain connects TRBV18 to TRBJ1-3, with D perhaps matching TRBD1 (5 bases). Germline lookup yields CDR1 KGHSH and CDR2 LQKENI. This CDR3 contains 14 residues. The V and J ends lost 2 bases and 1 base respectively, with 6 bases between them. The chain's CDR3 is CASSPGASGNTIYF. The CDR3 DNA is TGTGCCAGCTCACCAGGGGCGTCTGGAAACACCATATATTTT.

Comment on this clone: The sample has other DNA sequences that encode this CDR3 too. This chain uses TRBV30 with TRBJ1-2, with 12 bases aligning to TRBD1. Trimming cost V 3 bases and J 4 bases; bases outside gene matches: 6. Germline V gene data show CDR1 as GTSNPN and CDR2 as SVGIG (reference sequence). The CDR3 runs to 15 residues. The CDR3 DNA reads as TGTGCCTGGAGCCTCGGGACAGGGGGCAGCTATGGCTACACCTTC. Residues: CAWSLGTGGSYGYTF.

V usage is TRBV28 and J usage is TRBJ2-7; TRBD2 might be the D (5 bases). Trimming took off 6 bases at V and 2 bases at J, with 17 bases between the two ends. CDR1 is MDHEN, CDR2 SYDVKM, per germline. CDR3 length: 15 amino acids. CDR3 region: CASRGTSTGTYEQYF. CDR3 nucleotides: TGTGCCAGCAGGGGAACTTCCACGGGGACCTACGAGCAGTACTTC.

The CDR3 spells CASSQVGISSYNEQFF. CDR3 coding DNA: TGCGCCAGCAGCCAAGTTGGTATCAGCTCCTACAATGAGCAGTTCTTC. This rearrangement joins TRBV4-3 to TRBJ2-1; D not certain. Trimming left V 1 base short and J 0 bases short, with 10 bases between. The CDR3 length is 16 residues. Germline V gene data show CDR1 as LGHNA and CDR2 as YSLEER.

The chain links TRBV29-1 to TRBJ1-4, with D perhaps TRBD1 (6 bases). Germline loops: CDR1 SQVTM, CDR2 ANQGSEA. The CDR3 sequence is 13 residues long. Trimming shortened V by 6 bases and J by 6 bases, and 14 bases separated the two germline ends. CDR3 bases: TGCAGCGTCCGAGGGGGAAAGGATGAAAAACTGTTTTTT. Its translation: CSVRGGKDEKLFF.

The CDR3 sequence: CASSRQGDEQFF. CDR3 coding DNA: TGCGCCAGCTCCAGACAGGGCGATGAGCAGTTCTTC. The V and J genes are TRBV5-1 and TRBJ2-1, with 7 bases aligning to TRBD1. Germline trimming cut 7 bases from V and 8 bases from J; bases unmatched to any gene: 6. CDR3 length: 12 residues. Germline V gene sequence: CDR1 SGHRS, CDR2 YFSETQ.

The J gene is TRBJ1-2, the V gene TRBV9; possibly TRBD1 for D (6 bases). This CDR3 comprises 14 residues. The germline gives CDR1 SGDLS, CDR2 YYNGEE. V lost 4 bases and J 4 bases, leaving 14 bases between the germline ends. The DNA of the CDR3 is TGTGCCAGCAGCCAAGGGGGACAAAGCTATGGCTACACCTTC. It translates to CASSQGGQSYGYTF.

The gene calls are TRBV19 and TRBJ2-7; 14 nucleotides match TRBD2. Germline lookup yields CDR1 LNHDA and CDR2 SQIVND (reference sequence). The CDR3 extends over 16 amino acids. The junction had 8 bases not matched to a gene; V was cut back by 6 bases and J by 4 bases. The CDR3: CASSPGTSGRGYEQYF. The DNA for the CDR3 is TGTGCCAGTAGCCCAGGGACTAGCGGGAGAGGTTACGAGCAGTACTTC.

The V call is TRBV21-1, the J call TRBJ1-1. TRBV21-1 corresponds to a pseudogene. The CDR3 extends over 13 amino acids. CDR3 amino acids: CASSKARRSEAFF. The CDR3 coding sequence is TGTGCCAGCAGCAAAGCGAGGCGGTCTGAAGCTTTCTTT.

The CDR3 DNA reads as TGTGCCAGCAGCACCGGGACAAAGATTGAAGCTTTCTTT. This sequence encodes CASSTGTKIEAFF. This chain uses TRBV6-6 with TRBJ1-1; D is possibly TRBD1 (6 bases). The CDR3 sequence is 13 residues long. In germline, CDR1 is MNHNY, CDR2 SVGAGI (reference sequence). V was clipped by 6 bases and J by 7 bases, with 15 bases between them.

CDR3 protein: CASSGWVPGRFRRGNQPQHF. CDR3 bases: TGTGCCAGCAGTGGGTGGGTTCCGGGAAGATTCCGGAGGGGCAATCAGCCCCAGCATTTT. The chain couples TRBV2 to TRBJ1-5; D is ambiguous. Trimming pared 4 bases from V and 2 bases from J, leaving 27 bases between. CDR1 and CDR2 (germline): SNHLY, FYNNEI. The CDR3 spans 20 residues.

CDR3 loop: CASSQFWDRGLNTEAFF. The DNA of the CDR3 is TGTGCCAGCAGCCAATTTTGGGACAGGGGTTTGAACACTGAAGCTTTCTTT. The chain joins TRBV4-2 to TRBJ1-1; 10 bases are shared with TRBD1. The CDR3 consists of 17 residues. Germline CDR1 is LGHNA and CDR2 is YNFKEQ. V dropped 2 bases and J dropped 0; count of bases not matched to a gene: 6.

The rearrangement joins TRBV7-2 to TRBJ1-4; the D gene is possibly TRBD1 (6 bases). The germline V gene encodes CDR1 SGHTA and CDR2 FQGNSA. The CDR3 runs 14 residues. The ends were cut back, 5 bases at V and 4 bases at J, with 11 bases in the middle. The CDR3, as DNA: TGTGCCAGCAGCCAACTAGGGGGTAATGAAAAACTGTTTTTT. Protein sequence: CASSQLGGNEKLFF.

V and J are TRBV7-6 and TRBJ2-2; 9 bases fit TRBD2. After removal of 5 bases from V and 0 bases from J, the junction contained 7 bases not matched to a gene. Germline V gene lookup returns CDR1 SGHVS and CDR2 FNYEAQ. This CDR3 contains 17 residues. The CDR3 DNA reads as TGTGCCAGCAGCGCAACGACTAGCGGCGCGAACACCGGGGAGCTGTTTTTT. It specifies CASSATTSGANTGELFF.

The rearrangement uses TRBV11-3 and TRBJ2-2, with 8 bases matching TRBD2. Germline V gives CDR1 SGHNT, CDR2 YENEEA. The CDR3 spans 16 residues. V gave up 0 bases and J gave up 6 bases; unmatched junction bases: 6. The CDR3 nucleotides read TGTGCCAGCAGCTTAGACGGGACTAGAGTATCCGGGGAGCTGTTTTTT. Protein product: CASSLDGTRVSGELFF.

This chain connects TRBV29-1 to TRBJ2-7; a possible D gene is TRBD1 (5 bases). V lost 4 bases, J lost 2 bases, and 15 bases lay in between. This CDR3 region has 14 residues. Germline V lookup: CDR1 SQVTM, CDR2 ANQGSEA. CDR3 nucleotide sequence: TGCAGCGTTGCTCAGGGCAGTGGTCCCTACGAGCAGTACTTC. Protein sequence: CSVAQGSGPYEQYF.

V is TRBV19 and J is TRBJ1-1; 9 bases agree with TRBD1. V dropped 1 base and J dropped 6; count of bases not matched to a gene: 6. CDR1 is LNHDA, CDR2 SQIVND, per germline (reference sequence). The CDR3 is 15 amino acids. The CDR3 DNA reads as TGTGCCAGTAGTATAGGGACAGGGGATACCGCTGAAGCTTTCTTT. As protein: CASSIGTGDTAEAFF.

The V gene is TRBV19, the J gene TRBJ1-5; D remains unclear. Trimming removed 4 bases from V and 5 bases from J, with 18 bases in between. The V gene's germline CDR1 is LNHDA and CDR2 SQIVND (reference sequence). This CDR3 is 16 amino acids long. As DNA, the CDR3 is TGTGCCAGTAGTACAACCAGACTGGTTCGCGATCAGCCCCAGCATTTT. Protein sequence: CASSTTRLVRDQPQHF.

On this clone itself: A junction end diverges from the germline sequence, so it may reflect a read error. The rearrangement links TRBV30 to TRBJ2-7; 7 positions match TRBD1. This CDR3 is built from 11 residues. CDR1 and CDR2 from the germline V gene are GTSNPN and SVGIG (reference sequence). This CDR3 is CAWSVSGQSLF. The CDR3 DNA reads TGTGCCTGGAGTGTATCGGGACAGAGCCTATTC.

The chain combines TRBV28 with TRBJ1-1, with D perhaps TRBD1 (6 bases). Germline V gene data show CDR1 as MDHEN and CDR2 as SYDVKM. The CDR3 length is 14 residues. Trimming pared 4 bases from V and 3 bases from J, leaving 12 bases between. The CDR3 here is CASSSQGFDTEAFF. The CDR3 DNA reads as TGTGCCAGCAGTTCACAGGGATTCGACACTGAAGCTTTCTTT.

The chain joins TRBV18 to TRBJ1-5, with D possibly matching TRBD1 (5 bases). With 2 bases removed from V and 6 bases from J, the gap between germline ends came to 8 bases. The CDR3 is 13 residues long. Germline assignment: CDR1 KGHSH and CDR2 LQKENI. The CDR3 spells CASSPGGIQPQHF. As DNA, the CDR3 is TGTGCCAGCTCACCAGGGGGGATTCAGCCCCAGCATTTT.

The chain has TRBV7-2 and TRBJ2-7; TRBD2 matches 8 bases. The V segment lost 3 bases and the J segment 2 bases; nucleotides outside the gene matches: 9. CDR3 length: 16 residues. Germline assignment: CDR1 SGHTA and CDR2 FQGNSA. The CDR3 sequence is CASSFALLAETYEQYF. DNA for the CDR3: TGTGCCAGCAGCTTCGCGTTACTAGCGGAGACCTACGAGCAGTACTTC.

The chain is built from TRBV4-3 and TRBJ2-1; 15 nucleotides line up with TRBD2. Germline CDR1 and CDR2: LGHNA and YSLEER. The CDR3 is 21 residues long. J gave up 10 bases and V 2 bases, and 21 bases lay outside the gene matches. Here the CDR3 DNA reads TGCGCCAGCAGCCAACGACCCCGGACTAGCGGGGGGGCCGTCTTGCGTCGGGAGCAGTTCTTC. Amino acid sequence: CASSQRPRTSGGAVLRREQFF.